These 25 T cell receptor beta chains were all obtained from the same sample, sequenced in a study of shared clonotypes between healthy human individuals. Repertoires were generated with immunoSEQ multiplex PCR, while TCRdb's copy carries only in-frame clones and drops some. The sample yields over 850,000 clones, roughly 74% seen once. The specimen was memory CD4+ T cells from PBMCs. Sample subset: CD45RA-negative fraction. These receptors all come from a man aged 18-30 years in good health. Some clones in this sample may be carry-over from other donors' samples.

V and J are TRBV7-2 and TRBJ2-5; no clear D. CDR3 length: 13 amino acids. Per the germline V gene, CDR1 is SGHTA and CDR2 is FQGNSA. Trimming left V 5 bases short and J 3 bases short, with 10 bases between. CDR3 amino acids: CASSPGLEETQYF. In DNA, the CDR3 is TGTGCCAGCAGCCCCGGGCTTGAAGAGACCCAGTACTTC.

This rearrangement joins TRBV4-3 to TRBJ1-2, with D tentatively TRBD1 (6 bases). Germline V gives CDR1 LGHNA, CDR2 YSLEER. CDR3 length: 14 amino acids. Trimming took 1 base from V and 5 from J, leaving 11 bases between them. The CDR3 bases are TGCGCCAGCAGCCAAGGGGGGGCTGCATATGGCTACACCTTC. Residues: CASSQGGAAYGYTF.

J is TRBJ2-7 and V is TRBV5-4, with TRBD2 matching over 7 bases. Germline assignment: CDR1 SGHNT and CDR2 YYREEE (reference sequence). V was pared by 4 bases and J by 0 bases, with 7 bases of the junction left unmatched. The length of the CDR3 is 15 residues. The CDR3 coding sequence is TGTGCCAGCAGCCCGCGCGGGGGAAGCTCCTACGAGCAGTACTTC. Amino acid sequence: CASSPRGGSSYEQYF. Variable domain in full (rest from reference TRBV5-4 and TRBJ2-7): ETGVTQSPTHLIKTRGQQVTLRCSSQSGHNTVSWYQQALGQGPQFIFQYYREEENGRGNFPPRFSGLQFPNYSSELNVNALELDDSALYLCASSPRGGSSYEQYFGPGTRLTVT.

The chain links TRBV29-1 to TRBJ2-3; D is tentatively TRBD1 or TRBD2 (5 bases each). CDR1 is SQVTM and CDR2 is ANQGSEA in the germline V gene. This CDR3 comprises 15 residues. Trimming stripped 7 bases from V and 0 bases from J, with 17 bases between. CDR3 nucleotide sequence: TGCAGCGGATTCAAGGGACGGTCCAGCACAGATACGCAGTATTTT. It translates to CSGFKGRSSTDTQYF.

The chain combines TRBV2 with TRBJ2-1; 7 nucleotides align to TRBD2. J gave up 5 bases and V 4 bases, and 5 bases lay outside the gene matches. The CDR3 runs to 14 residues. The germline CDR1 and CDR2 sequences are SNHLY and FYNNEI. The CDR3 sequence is CASSGWGGNNEQFF. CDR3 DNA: TGTGCCAGCAGTGGATGGGGAGGGAACAATGAGCAGTTCTTC. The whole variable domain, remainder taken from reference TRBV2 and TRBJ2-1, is EPEVTQTPSHQVTQMGQEVILRCVPISNHLYFYWYRQILGQKVEFLVSFYNNEISEKSEIFDDQFSVERPDGSNFTLKIRSTKLEDSAMYFCASSGWGGNNEQFFGPGTRLTVL.

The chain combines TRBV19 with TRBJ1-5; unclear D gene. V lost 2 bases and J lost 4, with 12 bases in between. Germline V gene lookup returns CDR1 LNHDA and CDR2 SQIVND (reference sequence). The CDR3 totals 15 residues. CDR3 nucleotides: TGTGCCAGTAGTATAAGTAGGGTACGAAATCAGCCCCAGCATTTT. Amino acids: CASSISRVRNQPQHF.

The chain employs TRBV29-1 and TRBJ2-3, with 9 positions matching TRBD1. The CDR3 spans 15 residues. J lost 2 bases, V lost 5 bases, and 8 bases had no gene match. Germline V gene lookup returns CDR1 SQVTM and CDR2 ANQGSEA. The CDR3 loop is CSVTPGTGNTDTQYF. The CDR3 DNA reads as TGCAGCGTTACCCCGGGGACAGGGAACACAGATACGCAGTATTTT.

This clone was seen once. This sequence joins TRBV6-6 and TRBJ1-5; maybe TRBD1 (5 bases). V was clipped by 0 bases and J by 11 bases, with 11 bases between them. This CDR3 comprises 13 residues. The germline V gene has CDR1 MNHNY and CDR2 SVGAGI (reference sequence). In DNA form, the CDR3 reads TGTGCCAGCAGTTACTCCCCCGGGGGGACCCAGCATTTT. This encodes CASSYSPGGTQHF.

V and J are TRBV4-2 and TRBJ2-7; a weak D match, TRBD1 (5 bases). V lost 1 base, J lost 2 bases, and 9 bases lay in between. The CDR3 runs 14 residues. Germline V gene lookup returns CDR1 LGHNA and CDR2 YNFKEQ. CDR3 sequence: CASSQGRAAYEQYF. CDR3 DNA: TGTGCCAGCAGCCAAGGCAGGGCCGCCTACGAGCAGTACTTC.

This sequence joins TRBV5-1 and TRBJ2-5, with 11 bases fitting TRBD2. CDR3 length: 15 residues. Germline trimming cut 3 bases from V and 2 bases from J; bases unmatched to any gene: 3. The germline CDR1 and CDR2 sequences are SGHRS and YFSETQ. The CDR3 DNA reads TGCGCCAGCAGCTCAGGGACTAGCGGACAAGAGACCCAGTACTTC. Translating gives CASSSGTSGQETQYF.

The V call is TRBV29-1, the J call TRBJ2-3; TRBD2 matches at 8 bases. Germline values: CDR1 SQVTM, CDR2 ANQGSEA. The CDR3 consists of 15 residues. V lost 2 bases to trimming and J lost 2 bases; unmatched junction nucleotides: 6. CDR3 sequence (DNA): TGCAGCGTTGAACCTTCGGGAGGGCCCACAGATACGCAGTATTTT. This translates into CSVEPSGGPTDTQYF.

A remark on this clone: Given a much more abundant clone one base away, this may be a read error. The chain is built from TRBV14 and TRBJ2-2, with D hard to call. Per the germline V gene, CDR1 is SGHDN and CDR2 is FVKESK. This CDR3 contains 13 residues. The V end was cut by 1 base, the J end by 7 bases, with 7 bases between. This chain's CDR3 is CASSQVGGGELFF. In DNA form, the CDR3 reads TGTGCCAGCAGCCAAGTCGGCGGCGGGGAGCTGTTTTTT.

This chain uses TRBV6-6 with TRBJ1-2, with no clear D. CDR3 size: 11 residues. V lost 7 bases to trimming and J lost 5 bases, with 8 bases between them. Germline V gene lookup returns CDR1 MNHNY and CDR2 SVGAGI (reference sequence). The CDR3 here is CASNYRYGYTF. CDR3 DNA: TGTGCCAGCAACTACAGATATGGCTACACCTTC.

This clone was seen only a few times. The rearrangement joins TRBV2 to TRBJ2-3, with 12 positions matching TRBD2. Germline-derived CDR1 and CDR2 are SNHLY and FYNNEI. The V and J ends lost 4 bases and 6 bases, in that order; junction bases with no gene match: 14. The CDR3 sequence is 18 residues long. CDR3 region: CASSAGLAGRGFGDTQYF. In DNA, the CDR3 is TGTGCCAGCAGTGCCGGACTAGCGGGGAGGGGATTTGGGGATACGCAGTATTTT.

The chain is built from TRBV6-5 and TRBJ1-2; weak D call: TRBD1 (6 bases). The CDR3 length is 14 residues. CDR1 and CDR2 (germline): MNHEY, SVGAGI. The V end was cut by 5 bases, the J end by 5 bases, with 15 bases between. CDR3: CASSPERGRYGYTF. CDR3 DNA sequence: TGTGCCAGCAGTCCCGAGAGGGGGAGGTATGGCTACACCTTC.

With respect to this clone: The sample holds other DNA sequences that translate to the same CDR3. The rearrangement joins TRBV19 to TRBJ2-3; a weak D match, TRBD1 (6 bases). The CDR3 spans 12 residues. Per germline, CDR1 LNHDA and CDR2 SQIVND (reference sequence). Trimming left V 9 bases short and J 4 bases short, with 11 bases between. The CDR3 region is CASGPGADTQYF. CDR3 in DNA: TGTGCCAGCGGACCAGGGGCAGATACGCAGTATTTT.

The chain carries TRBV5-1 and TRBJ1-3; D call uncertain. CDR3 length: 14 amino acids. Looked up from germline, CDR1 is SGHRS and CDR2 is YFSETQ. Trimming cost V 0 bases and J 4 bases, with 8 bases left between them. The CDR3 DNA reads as TGCGCCAGCAGCTTGGCCCTTGGAGGAAACACCATATATTTT. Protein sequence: CASSLALGGNTIYF. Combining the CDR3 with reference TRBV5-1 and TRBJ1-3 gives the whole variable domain KAGVTQTPRYLIKTRGQQVTLSCSPISGHRSVSWYQQTPGQGLQFLFEYFSETQRNKGNFPGRFSGRQFSNSRSEMNVSTLELGDSALYLCASSLALGGNTIYFGEGSWLTVV.

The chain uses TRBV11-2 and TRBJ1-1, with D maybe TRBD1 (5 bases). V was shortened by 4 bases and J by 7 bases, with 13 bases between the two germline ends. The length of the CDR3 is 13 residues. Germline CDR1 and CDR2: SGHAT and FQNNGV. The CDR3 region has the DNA TGTGCCAGCAGCTCCTCAGGGCTTGGTGAAGCTTTCTTT. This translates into CASSSSGLGEAFF.

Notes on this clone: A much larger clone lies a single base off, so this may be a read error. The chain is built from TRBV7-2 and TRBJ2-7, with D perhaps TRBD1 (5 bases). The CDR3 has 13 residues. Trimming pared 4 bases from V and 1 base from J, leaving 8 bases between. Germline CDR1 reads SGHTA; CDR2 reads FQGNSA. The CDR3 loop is CASSSQGSYEQYF. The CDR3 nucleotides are TGTGCCAGCAGCTCCCAGGGATCCTACGAGCAGTACTTC.

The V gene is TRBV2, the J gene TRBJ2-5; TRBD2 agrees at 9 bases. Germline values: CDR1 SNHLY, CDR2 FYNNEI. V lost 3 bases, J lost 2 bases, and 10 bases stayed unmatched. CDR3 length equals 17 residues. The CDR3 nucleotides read TGTGCCAGCAGTGATGGGGCTAGCGGGATCAGGCAAGAGACCCAGTACTTC. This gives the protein CASSDGASGIRQETQYF. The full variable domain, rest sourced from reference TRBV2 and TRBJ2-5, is EPEVTQTPSHQVTQMGQEVILRCVPISNHLYFYWYRQILGQKVEFLVSFYNNEISEKSEIFDDQFSVERPDGSNFTLKIRSTKLEDSAMYFCASSDGASGIRQETQYFGPGTRLLVL.

This chain's CDR3 is CASSEQTGGSADTQYF. The CDR3 bases are TGTGCCAGCAGCGAACAAACAGGGGGGAGCGCAGATACGCAGTATTTT. The chain is built from TRBV7-3 and TRBJ2-3; TRBD1 matches 8 bases. Germline V gene sequence: CDR1 SGHTA, CDR2 FQGTGA. The V gene end was trimmed by 5 bases and the J gene end by 4 bases; junction bases not matched to a gene: 11. CDR3 length: 16 residues.

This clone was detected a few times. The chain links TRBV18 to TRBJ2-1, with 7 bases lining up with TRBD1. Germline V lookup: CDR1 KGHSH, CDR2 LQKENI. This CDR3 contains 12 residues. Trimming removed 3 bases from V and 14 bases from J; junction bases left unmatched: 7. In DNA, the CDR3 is TGTGCCAGCTCACCCGACAGGGTAAGGGAGTTCTTC. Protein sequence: CASSPDRVREFF.

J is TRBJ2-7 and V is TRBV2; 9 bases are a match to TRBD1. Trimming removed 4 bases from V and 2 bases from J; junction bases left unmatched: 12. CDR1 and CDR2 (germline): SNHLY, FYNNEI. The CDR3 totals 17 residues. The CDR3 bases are TGTGCCAGCAGTGTAGAGAGACCGGGACAGGGTCCCTACGAGCAGTACTTC. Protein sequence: CASSVERPGQGPYEQYF.

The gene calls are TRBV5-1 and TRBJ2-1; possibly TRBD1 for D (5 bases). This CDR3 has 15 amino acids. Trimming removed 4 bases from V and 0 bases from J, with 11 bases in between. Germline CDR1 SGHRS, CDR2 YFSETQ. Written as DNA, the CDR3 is TGCGCCAGCAGCCCACAGGATCCCTCCTACAATGAGCAGTTCTTC. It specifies CASSPQDPSYNEQFF.

CDR3 residues: CASRTGFRATEAFF. Written as DNA, the CDR3 is TGTGCCAGCAGGACCGGATTCCGGGCCACTGAAGCTTTCTTT. The J gene is TRBJ1-1, the V gene TRBV6-5; D gene unclear. The CDR3 runs to 14 residues. Trimming removed 6 bases at V and 4 bases at J, with 15 bases between. Per the germline V gene, CDR1 is MNHEY and CDR2 is SVGAGI.